This passage covers 4 T cell receptor beta chains from one sample sequenced in a study of T cells in Graves' hyperthyroidism and ophthalmopathy. Amplification of TCR beta CDR3 regions used RNA as the template. Researchers ran a first-round RT-PCR on the TCR CDR3 using the HTBI primer set. From the multiplex PCR reads, TCRdb called clonotypes with MiXCR, one entry per CDR3 protein. The table records a few hundred thousand distinct CDR3 sequences, 17% of them present only once. The material sequenced was blood. The receptors here all came from a woman aged 18-35 years with Graves' ophthalmopathy.

This clonotype showed up just a few times. The rearrangement joins TRBV20-1 to TRBJ2-2; 9 bases map to TRBD2. Germline CDR1 reads DFQATT; CDR2 reads SNEGSKA (reference sequence). The junction had 7 bases not matched to a gene; V was cut back by 5 bases and J by 0 bases. The CDR3 spans 16 residues. The CDR3 sequence: CSAAGTSSANTGELFF. CDR3 coding DNA: TGCAGTGCTGCCGGGACTAGCAGCGCGAACACCGGGGAGCTGTTTTTT.

This clonotype was detected only a few times. CDR3 DNA sequence: TGTGCCAGCAGTGAAGAGACCGGGACTAAAATAGCCAAAAACATTCAGTACTTC. Translating gives CASSEETGTKIAKNIQYF. V gene TRBV6-1 combines with J gene TRBJ2-4; TRBD2 agrees at 7 bases. This CDR3 has 18 amino acids. Germline V gene sequence: CDR1 MNHNS, CDR2 SASEGT. V shed 1 base and J 0 bases; nucleotides not matched to a gene: 9.

This clonotype appeared a few times. The chain uses TRBV9 and TRBJ2-1; the D gene is possibly TRBD2 (6 bases). With 4 bases removed from V and 8 bases from J, the gap between germline ends came to 13 bases. This CDR3 region has 13 residues. Germline CDR1 SGDLS, CDR2 YYNGEE. The CDR3 region has the DNA TGTGCCAGCAGCCGGGACTCTTCACATGAGCAGTTCTTC. This encodes CASSRDSSHEQFF.

This clonotype was seen a few times. The chain is built from TRBV9 and TRBJ2-7; a possible D gene is TRBD2 (5 bases). CDR1 is SGDLS, CDR2 YYNGEE, per germline. V lost 3 bases to trimming and J lost 4 bases, with 14 bases between them. The CDR3 loop spans 14 amino acids. The CDR3 DNA follows: TGTGCCAGCAGCGACCCGGGGAACCCTTACGAGCAGTACTTC. Amino acid sequence: CASSDPGNPYEQYF.